These T cell receptor beta chains were read from a single sample in a study of T cells in Graves' hyperthyroidism and ophthalmopathy. Using its own MiXCR run on the multiplex PCR reads, TCRdb lists one record per CDR3 protein. The sample lists nearly 750,000 distinct CDR3 sequences, under 45% occurring once. Sequencing was performed on blood. Receptors originate from a woman in her thirties or forties with Graves' hyperthyroidism. The CDR3 runs from the conserved cysteine through the conserved F or W. The order of the fields is D gene, J gene, clone size, V gene, CDR3 DNA, CDR3 protein. A D gene is named only where the DNA matches it firmly. Clone size, where shown, is once, few, many, or a class for clones that have expanded.

d_gene: -
j_gene: TRBJ1-1
abundance: -
v_gene: TRBV20-1
CDR3nt: TGCAGTGCAACCGACCCAGCGGGGGCAAACACTGAAGCTTTCTTT
CDR3aa: CSATDPAGANTEAFF

d_gene: -
j_gene: TRBJ2-5
abundance: -
v_gene: TRBV7-9
CDR3nt: TGTGCCAGCAGCACTGGACAGATCCAAGAGACCCAGTACTTC
CDR3aa: CASSTGQIQETQYF

d_gene: -
j_gene: TRBJ1-3
abundance: few
v_gene: TRBV10-3
CDR3nt: TGTGCCATCAGTGAGCGCCCCGAAGGAGGAAACACCATATATTTT
CDR3aa: CAISERPEGGNTIYF

d_gene: -
j_gene: TRBJ1-1
abundance: -
v_gene: TRBV5-1
CDR3nt: TGCGCCAGCAGCTCAGGGATTCGGACTAACACTGAAGCTTTCTTT
CDR3aa: CASSSGIRTNTEAFF

d_gene: -
j_gene: TRBJ1-2
abundance: many
v_gene: TRBV15
CDR3nt: TGTGCCACCAGCAGAGGTCAAGACTATGGCTACACCTTC
CDR3aa: CATSRGQDYGYTF

d_gene: -
j_gene: TRBJ1-2
abundance: many
v_gene: TRBV20-1
CDR3nt: TGCAGTGCTAGGCCGGGGGAAAGTCAGTGGGGCTACACCTTC
CDR3aa: CSARPGESQWGYTF

d_gene: -
j_gene: TRBJ1-3
abundance: -
v_gene: TRBV9
CDR3nt: TGTGCCAGCGACGAAGGGCTCTCTGGAAACACCATATATTTT
CDR3aa: CASDEGLSGNTIYF

d_gene: -
j_gene: TRBJ2-2
abundance: -
v_gene: TRBV7-7
CDR3nt: TGTGCTAGCAGCCTAGCCTCGACCGGGGAGCTGCTTTTT
CDR3aa: CASSLASTGELLF

d_gene: -
j_gene: TRBJ2-2
abundance: many
v_gene: TRBV20-1
CDR3nt: TGCAGTGCTAGACTTGACACCGGGGAGCTGTTTTTT
CDR3aa: CSARLDTGELFF

d_gene: -
j_gene: TRBJ2-7
abundance: many
v_gene: TRBV24-1
CDR3nt: TGTGCCACCAGTTCGGGCTACGAGCAGTACTTC
CDR3aa: CATSSGYEQYF

d_gene: -
j_gene: TRBJ2-7
abundance: many
v_gene: TRBV19
CDR3nt: TGTGCCAGTAGTATAGGAGTCAGGGGATACGAGCAGTACTTC
CDR3aa: CASSIGVRGYEQYF

d_gene: -
j_gene: TRBJ2-7
abundance: -
v_gene: TRBV5-1
CDR3nt: TGCGCCAGCAGCGAGGGACACCTCTCCTACGAGCAGTACTTC
CDR3aa: CASSEGHLSYEQYF

d_gene: -
j_gene: TRBJ2-5
abundance: -
v_gene: TRBV20-1
CDR3nt: TGCAGTGCCCAGACCCAGTACTTC
CDR3aa: CSAQTQYF

d_gene: TRBD1
j_gene: TRBJ1-2
abundance: many
v_gene: TRBV29-1
CDR3nt: TGCAGCGTAGAGGGACAGGGGTATTCGGGCTACACCTTC
CDR3aa: CSVEGQGYSGYTF

d_gene: TRBD2
j_gene: TRBJ2-7
abundance: few
v_gene: TRBV12-3/TRBV12-4
CDR3nt: TGTGCCAGCAGTTTTGCGGGAGGCGAGTACGAGCAGTACTTC
CDR3aa: CASSFAGGEYEQYF

d_gene: -
j_gene: TRBJ2-5
abundance: -
v_gene: TRBV7-2
CDR3nt: TGTGCCAGCAGCTTCACCAGGGCCGAACACCGGGGCCAAGAGACCCAGTACTTC
CDR3aa: CASSFTRAEHRGQETQYF

d_gene: TRBD2
j_gene: TRBJ2-3
abundance: -
v_gene: TRBV11-3
CDR3nt: TGTGCCAGCAGCATCCTAGCGGCCCCAGATACGCAGTATTTT
CDR3aa: CASSILAAPDTQYF

d_gene: -
j_gene: TRBJ2-7
abundance: many
v_gene: TRBV15
CDR3nt: TGTGCCACCAGTATCGGGGGACTCTACGAGCAGTACTTC
CDR3aa: CATSIGGLYEQYF

d_gene: TRBD1
j_gene: TRBJ2-2
abundance: -
v_gene: TRBV6-5
CDR3nt: TGTGCCAGCAGTTACTTCCGCCGGGACAGGGGGAACACCGGGGAGCTGTTTTTT
CDR3aa: CASSYFRRDRGNTGELFF

d_gene: TRBD2
j_gene: TRBJ2-3
abundance: -
v_gene: TRBV7-9
CDR3nt: TGTGCCAGCAGCTTAGTTGCGGCGGGGGGCGCGGATACGCAGTATTTT
CDR3aa: CASSLVAAGGADTQYF

d_gene: -
j_gene: TRBJ2-7
abundance: -
v_gene: TRBV29-1
CDR3nt: TGCAGCGTGGTACCTCGAGAGCAGTACTTC
CDR3aa: CSVVPREQYF

d_gene: -
j_gene: TRBJ1-1
abundance: -
v_gene: TRBV9
CDR3nt: TGTGCCAGCAGCGACCGGGTGCGTGGAGGCCCTGAAGCTTTCTTT
CDR3aa: CASSDRVRGGPEAFF

d_gene: TRBD1
j_gene: TRBJ1-3
abundance: -
v_gene: TRBV6-5
CDR3nt: TGTGCCAGCAGACCTGGGTTGGGACAGGAGGACAGAAACACCATATATTTT
CDR3aa: CASRPGLGQEDRNTIYF

d_gene: TRBD1
j_gene: TRBJ1-1
abundance: many
v_gene: TRBV20-1
CDR3nt: TGCAGTGTACCGGGACAGGGGTTCTCTGAAGCTTTCTTT
CDR3aa: CSVPGQGFSEAFF

d_gene: TRBD2
j_gene: TRBJ2-7
abundance: few
v_gene: TRBV7-9
CDR3nt: TGTGCCAGCAGACAGGGACTAGCGGGAGTTGGCGAGCAGTACTTC
CDR3aa: CASRQGLAGVGEQYF

d_gene: TRBD1
j_gene: TRBJ1-1
abundance: -
v_gene: TRBV7-9
CDR3nt: TGTGCCAGCAGCTTGGGGGGACAGGGTATTGAAGCTTTCTTT
CDR3aa: CASSLGGQGIEAFF

d_gene: -
j_gene: TRBJ1-1
abundance: -
v_gene: TRBV7-2
CDR3nt: TGTGCCAGCAGCCTCGGGGGGAGATTGAACACTGAAGCTTTCTTT
CDR3aa: CASSLGGRLNTEAFF

d_gene: -
j_gene: TRBJ1-1
abundance: few
v_gene: TRBV7-2
CDR3nt: TGTGCCAGCAGCTCCTCTACCCGTCAGGACACTGAAGCTTTCTTT
CDR3aa: CASSSSTRQDTEAFF

d_gene: -
j_gene: TRBJ1-2
abundance: many
v_gene: TRBV29-1
CDR3nt: TGCAGCGTTGAAGCGGGCTCAGGGTATGGCTACACCTTC
CDR3aa: CSVEAGSGYGYTF

d_gene: -
j_gene: TRBJ2-7
abundance: many
v_gene: TRBV7-2
CDR3nt: TGTGCCAGCACCTCCCAGTCGGGGGTCACCTACGAGCAGTACTTC
CDR3aa: CASTSQSGVTYEQYF

d_gene: TRBD1
j_gene: TRBJ1-2
abundance: many
v_gene: TRBV9
CDR3nt: TGTGCCAGCAGCGAGGGACAGAAGGATGGCTACACCTTC
CDR3aa: CASSEGQKDGYTF

d_gene: -
j_gene: TRBJ2-3
abundance: -
v_gene: TRBV7-2
CDR3nt: TGTGCCAGCAGCTTACAGGGAGCAGATACGCAGTATTTT
CDR3aa: CASSLQGADTQYF

d_gene: TRBD2
j_gene: TRBJ2-7
abundance: many
v_gene: TRBV4-3
CDR3nt: TGCGCCAGCAGCCCTACAGGACTAGCGGGAGTCCACGAGCAGTACTTC
CDR3aa: CASSPTGLAGVHEQYF

d_gene: -
j_gene: TRBJ2-2
abundance: many
v_gene: TRBV10-3
CDR3nt: TGTGCCATCAAGAGTAGAGGGGGAACGAACACCGGGGAGCTGTTTTTT
CDR3aa: CAIKSRGGTNTGELFF

d_gene: -
j_gene: TRBJ1-6
abundance: many
v_gene: TRBV7-8
CDR3nt: TGTGCCAGCAGCCTTGCCGGGGCGGACTCCTATAATTCACCCCTCCACTTT
CDR3aa: CASSLAGADSYNSPLHF

d_gene: -
j_gene: TRBJ2-7
abundance: few
v_gene: TRBV30
CDR3nt: TGTGCCTGGAGTGGGAGTTCGTACTCCTGGTACTTC
CDR3aa: CAWSGSSYSWYF

d_gene: -
j_gene: TRBJ1-1
abundance: -
v_gene: TRBV7-9
CDR3nt: TGTGCCAGCAGCCCAGGCGGGGGTTTTAGCACTGAAGCTTTCTTT
CDR3aa: CASSPGGGFSTEAFF

d_gene: TRBD1
j_gene: TRBJ1-1
abundance: -
v_gene: TRBV5-5
CDR3nt: TGTGCCAGCAGCAGTGGACAGGGACAGCGAGGGAACACTGAAGCTTTCTTT
CDR3aa: CASSSGQGQRGNTEAFF

d_gene: TRBD2
j_gene: TRBJ2-6
abundance: once
v_gene: TRBV7-6
CDR3nt: TGTGCCAGCAGCGGAAATCGGGGGGGGACGGTCACCGGGGCCAACGTCCTGACTTTC
CDR3aa: CASSGNRGGTVTGANVLTF

d_gene: -
j_gene: TRBJ2-7
abundance: -
v_gene: TRBV7-9
CDR3nt: TGTGCCAGCAGCTTAGAGCGGGCTTTCTCCTACGAGCAGTACTTC
CDR3aa: CASSLERAFSYEQYF

d_gene: TRBD2
j_gene: TRBJ2-2
abundance: -
v_gene: TRBV6-5
CDR3nt: TGTGCCAGCATTCAGCGGAGAGCGGGAACTAACACCGGGGAGCTGTTTTTT
CDR3aa: CASIQRRAGTNTGELFF

d_gene: TRBD2
j_gene: TRBJ2-7
abundance: -
v_gene: TRBV20-1
CDR3nt: TGCAGTGCACTAACTAGCGGGAGTTTTTACGAGCAGTACTTC
CDR3aa: CSALTSGSFYEQYF

d_gene: -
j_gene: TRBJ2-2
abundance: many
v_gene: TRBV19
CDR3nt: TGTGCCAGTAGTCCCGGGACACCGAACACCGGGGAGCTGTTTTTT
CDR3aa: CASSPGTPNTGELFF

d_gene: -
j_gene: TRBJ2-7
abundance: many
v_gene: TRBV11-3
CDR3nt: TGTGCCAGCAGCTTAGAGGCAGGGCACGAGCAGTACTTC
CDR3aa: CASSLEAGHEQYF

d_gene: -
j_gene: TRBJ1-2
abundance: -
v_gene: TRBV10-3
CDR3nt: TGTGCCATCAGGGAGACACAGGGCGACTATGGCTACACCTTC
CDR3aa: CAIRETQGDYGYTF

d_gene: TRBD2
j_gene: TRBJ2-7
abundance: few
v_gene: TRBV29-1
CDR3nt: TGCAGCGTTGAAGAAACCCGCGGGAGGTACTTC
CDR3aa: CSVEETRGRYF

d_gene: -
j_gene: TRBJ2-7
abundance: many
v_gene: TRBV29-1
CDR3nt: TGCAGCGTTGATTCCGGAAACTACGAGCAGTACTTC
CDR3aa: CSVDSGNYEQYF

d_gene: -
j_gene: TRBJ2-3
abundance: -
v_gene: TRBV15
CDR3nt: TGTGCCACCAGCAGAGATCGAGAGGGGTCAGATACGCAGTATTTT
CDR3aa: CATSRDREGSDTQYF

d_gene: -
j_gene: TRBJ1-6
abundance: few
v_gene: TRBV30
CDR3nt: TGTGCCTGGAGTGTTCTCCGAGATTCACCCCTCCACTTT
CDR3aa: CAWSVLRDSPLHF

d_gene: -
j_gene: TRBJ1-1
abundance: few
v_gene: TRBV5-1
CDR3nt: TGTGCCAGCAGCCTAGAGACAGGCTACATGAACACTGAAGCTTTCTTT
CDR3aa: CASSLETGYMNTEAFF

d_gene: -
j_gene: TRBJ1-5
abundance: few
v_gene: TRBV2
CDR3nt: TGTGCCAGCAGTGTACAGTCAAGACAGCCCCAGCATTTT
CDR3aa: CASSVQSRQPQHF

d_gene: -
j_gene: TRBJ1-2
abundance: -
v_gene: TRBV25-1
CDR3nt: TGTGCCAGCAGTGAAATGGGGTCAGACTATGGCTACACCTTC
CDR3aa: CASSEMGSDYGYTF

d_gene: -
j_gene: TRBJ2-2
abundance: -
v_gene: TRBV11-3
CDR3nt: TGTGCCAGCAGCCAAGATACACTGTCCGGCGGGGAGCTGTTTTTT
CDR3aa: CASSQDTLSGGELFF